One T cell receptor (beta chain) is described in this entry. The antigen is not known. The assay was immunoSEQ multiplex PCR, and TCRdb's table has in-frame clones only and misses some. In the table there are over 25,000 clones, around 96% of which are singletons. These data belong to a study of T cell clones after liver transplantation. General observations from the study: The donor-reactive repertoire was only partly measurable in a couple of subjects, lacking donor cells.

V gave up 6 bases and J gave up 4 bases, with 17 bases separating them. The CDR3 is 15 residues long. Germline loops: CDR1 SGHAT, CDR2 FQNNGV. The rearrangement links TRBV11-2 to TRBJ2-3, with D possibly TRBD2 on 6 matching bases. Sequencing was performed on CD8+ T cells from blood, taken 12 months after liver transplant. This receptor was identified in a human patient who received a liver transplant. T cells may partly derive from the graft donor. CDR3 coding DNA: TGTGCCAGCAGTCTGGTGTCGGGGGAGGCAGATACGCAGTATTTT. Translation gives CASSLVSGEADTQYF.